This T cell receptor beta chain was documented in a study of beta chain features in type 1 diabetes. Study results and caveats: Type 1 diabetes patients showed a moderate but significant shortening of TCRB CDR3s in all four CD4+ subsets. Naive, central memory and Treg TCRB repertoires appeared more alike in patients than in healthy donors. VDJ junctions in type 1 diabetes patients carried more deletions and fewer insertions. Whether HLA type influences TCRB rearrangement remained unresolved here.

Investigators reverse transcribed all isolated RNA, so they sequenced expressed TCRB transcripts. This table comes from immunoSEQ multiplex PCR, and its TCRdb copy is limited to in-frame clones, with some not included. The sample gives about 180,000 clones, approximately 13% of which show up once; about 0.66% is in the top ten. The CDR3 totals 14 residues. About this clone itself: Its antigen is undetermined.

This clonotype was obtained from a woman under 30 in good health. Sequenced material: central memory CD4+ T cells from blood. The J gene is TRBJ2-3, the V gene TRBV12-2; TRBD1, as called in the table, went unchecked against the DNA. TRBV12-2 is labeled a pseudogene. This chain's CDR3 is CASRPTGTKDTQYF. CDR3 bases: TGTGCAAGTCGGCCGACAGGGACCAAGGATACGCAGTATTTT.